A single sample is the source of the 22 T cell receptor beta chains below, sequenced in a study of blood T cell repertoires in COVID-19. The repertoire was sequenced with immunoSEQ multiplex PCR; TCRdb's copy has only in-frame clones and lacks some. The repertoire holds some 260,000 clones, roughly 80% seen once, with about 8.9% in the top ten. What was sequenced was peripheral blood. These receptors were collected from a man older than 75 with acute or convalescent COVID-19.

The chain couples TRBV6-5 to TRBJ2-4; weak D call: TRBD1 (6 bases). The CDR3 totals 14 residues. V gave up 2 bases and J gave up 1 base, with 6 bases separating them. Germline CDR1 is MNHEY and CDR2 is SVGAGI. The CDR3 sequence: CASSYDRAKNIQYF. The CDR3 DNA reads TGTGCCAGCAGTTACGACAGGGCCAAAAACATTCAGTACTTC.

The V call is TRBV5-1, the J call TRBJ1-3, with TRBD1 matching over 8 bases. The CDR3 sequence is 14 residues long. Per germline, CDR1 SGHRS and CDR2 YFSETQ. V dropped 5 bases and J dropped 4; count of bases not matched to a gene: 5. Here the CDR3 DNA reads TGCGCCAGCAGGCCGACAGGGGCCGGAAACACCATATATTTT. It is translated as CASRPTGAGNTIYF.

CDR3 loop: CASSPYATNEKLFF. Here the CDR3 DNA reads TGTGCCAGTAGTCCTTATGCAACTAATGAAAAACTGTTTTTT. The chain combines TRBV19 with TRBJ1-4; D not resolved. The CDR3 has 14 amino acids. V was cut by 5 bases and J by 0 bases, with 7 bases left in between. Per the germline V gene, CDR1 is LNHDA and CDR2 is SQIVND (reference sequence).

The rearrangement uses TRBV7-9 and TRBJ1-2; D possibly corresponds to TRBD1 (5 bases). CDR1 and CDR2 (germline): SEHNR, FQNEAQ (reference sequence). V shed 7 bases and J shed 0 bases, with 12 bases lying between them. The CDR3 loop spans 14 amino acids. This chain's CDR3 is CASTPRATNYGYTF. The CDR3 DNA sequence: TGTGCCAGCACCCCCAGGGCGACTAACTATGGCTACACCTTC. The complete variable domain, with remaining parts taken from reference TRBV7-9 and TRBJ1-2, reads DTGVSQNPRHKITKRGQNVTFRCDPISEHNRLYWYRQTLGQGPEFLTYFQNEAQLEKSRLLSDRFSAERPKGSFSTLEIQRTEQGDSAMYLCASTPRATNYGYTFGSGTRLTVV.

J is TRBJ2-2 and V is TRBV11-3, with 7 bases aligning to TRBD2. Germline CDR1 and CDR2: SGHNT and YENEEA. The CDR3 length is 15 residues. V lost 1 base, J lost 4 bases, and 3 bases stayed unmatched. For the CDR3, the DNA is TGTGCCAGCAGCTTAGGCGGCGGGAGCACCGGGGAGCTGTTTTTT. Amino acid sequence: CASSLGGGSTGELFF.

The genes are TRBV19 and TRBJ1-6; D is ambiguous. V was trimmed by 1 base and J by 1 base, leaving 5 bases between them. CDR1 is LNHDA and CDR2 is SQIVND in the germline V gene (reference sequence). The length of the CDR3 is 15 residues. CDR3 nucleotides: TGTGCCAGTAGTATAGGACTATCCTATAATTCACCCCTCCACTTT. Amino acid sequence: CASSIGLSYNSPLHF.

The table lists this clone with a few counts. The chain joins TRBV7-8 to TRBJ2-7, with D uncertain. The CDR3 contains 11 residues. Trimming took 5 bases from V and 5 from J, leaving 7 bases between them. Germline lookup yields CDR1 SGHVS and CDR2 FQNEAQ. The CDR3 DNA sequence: TGTGCCAGCAGCCCAGGTGACGAGCAGTACTTC. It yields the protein CASSPGDEQYF.

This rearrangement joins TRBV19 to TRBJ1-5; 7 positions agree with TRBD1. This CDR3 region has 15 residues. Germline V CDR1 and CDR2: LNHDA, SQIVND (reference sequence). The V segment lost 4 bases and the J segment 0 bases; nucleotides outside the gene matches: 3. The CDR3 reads CASSTTGNSNQPQHF. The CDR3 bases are TGTGCCAGTAGTACGACAGGGAATAGCAATCAGCCCCAGCATTTT.

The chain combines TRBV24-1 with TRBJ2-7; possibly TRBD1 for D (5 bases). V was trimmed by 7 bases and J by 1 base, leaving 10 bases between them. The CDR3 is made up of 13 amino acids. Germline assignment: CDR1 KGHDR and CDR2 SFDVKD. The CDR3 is CATRGTGSYEQYF. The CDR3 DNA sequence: TGTGCCACCAGGGGAACAGGTTCCTACGAGCAGTACTTC.

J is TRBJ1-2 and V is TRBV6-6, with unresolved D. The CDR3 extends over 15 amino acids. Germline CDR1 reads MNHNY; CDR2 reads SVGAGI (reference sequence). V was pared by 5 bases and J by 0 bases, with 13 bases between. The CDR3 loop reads CASSPPGGANYGYTF. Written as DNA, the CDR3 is TGTGCCAGCAGTCCTCCAGGAGGTGCTAACTATGGCTACACCTTC.

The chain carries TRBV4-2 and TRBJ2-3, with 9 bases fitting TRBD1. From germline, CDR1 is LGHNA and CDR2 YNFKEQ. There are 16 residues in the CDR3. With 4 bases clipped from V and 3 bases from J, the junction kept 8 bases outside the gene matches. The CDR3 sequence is CASSLPGQGVTDTQYF. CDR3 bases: TGTGCCAGCAGCCTACCGGGACAGGGAGTGACAGATACGCAGTATTTT.

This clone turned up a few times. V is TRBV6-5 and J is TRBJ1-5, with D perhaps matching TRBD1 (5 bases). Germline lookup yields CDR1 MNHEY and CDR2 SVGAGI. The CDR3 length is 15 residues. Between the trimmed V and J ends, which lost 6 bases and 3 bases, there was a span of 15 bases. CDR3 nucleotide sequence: TGTGCCAGCAGAGACCGTGGGGGGGACAATCAGCCCCAGCATTTT. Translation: CASRDRGGDNQPQHF.

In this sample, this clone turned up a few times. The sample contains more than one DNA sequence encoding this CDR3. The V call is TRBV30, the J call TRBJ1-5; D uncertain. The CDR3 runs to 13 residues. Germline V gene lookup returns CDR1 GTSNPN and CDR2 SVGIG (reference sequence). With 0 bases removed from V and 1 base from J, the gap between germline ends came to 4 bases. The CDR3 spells CAWSVQSNQPQHF. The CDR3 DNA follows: TGTGCCTGGAGTGTACAAAGCAATCAGCCCCAGCATTTT.

The CDR3: CAWSVRGVEAFF. The CDR3 DNA reads as TGTGCCTGGAGTGTACGGGGGGTTGAAGCTTTCTTT. The rearrangement uses TRBV30 and TRBJ1-1; possible D gene TRBD1, 5 bases. The CDR3 spans 12 residues. V was shortened by 0 bases and J by 7 bases, with 9 bases between the two germline ends. Germline CDR1 reads GTSNPN; CDR2 reads SVGIG (reference sequence).

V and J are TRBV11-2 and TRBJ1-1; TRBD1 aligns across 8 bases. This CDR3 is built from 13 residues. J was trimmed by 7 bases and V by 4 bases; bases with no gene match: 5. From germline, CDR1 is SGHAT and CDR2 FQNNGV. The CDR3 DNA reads TGTGCCAGCAGCTCCAGGGGGCTTGGTGAAGCTTTCTTT. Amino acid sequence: CASSSRGLGEAFF.

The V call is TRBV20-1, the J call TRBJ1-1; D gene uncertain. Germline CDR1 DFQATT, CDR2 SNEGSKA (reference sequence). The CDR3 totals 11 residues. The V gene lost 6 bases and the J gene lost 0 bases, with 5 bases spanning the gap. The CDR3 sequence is CSARLNTEAFF. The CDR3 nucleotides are TGCAGTGCCAGGTTGAACACTGAAGCTTTCTTT.

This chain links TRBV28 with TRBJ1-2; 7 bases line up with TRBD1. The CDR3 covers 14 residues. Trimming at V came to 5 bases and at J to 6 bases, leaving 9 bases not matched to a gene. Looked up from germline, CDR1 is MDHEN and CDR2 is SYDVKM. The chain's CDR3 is CASSRAHRGNGYTF. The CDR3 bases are TGTGCCAGCAGTCGGGCCCACAGGGGCAATGGCTACACCTTC.

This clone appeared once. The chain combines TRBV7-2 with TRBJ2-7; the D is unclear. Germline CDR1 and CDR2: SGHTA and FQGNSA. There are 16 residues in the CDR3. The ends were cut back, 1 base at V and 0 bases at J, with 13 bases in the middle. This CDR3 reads CASSLGPPPSSYEQYF. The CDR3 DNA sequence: TGTGCCAGCAGCTTAGGGCCGCCTCCAAGCTCCTACGAGCAGTACTTC.

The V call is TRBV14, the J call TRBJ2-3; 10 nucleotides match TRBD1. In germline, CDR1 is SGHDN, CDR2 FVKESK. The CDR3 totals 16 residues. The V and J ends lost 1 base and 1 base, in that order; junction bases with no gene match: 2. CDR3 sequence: CASSQGQGAGTDTQYF. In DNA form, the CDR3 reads TGTGCCAGCAGCCAAGGACAGGGGGCAGGCACAGATACGCAGTATTTT.

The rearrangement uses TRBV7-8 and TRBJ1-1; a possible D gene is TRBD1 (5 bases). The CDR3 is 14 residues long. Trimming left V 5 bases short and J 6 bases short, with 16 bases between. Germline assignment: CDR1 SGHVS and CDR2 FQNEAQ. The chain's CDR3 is CASSPYGGAAEAFF. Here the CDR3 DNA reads TGTGCCAGCAGCCCATACGGAGGGGCTGCTGAAGCTTTCTTT.

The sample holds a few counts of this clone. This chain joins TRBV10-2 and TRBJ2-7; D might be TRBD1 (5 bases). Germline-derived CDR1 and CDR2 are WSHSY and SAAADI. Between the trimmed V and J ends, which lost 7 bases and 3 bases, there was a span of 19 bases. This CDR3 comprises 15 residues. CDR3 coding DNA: TGCGCCAGCACCGTAGGGGATAAGACTCGCTACGAGCAGTACTTC. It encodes CASTVGDKTRYEQYF.

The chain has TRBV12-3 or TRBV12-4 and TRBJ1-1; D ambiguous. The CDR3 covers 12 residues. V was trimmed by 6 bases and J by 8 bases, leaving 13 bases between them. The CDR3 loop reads CASRQTRGEAFF. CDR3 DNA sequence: TGTGCCAGCAGGCAAACCAGAGGAGAAGCTTTCTTT.